This entry is about one TCR beta chain. Its specificity is not known. This may come from a read error, since a much larger clone is one base off. TCRdb ran MiXCR on the reads and lists one entry per CDR3 protein. This table has about 920,000 distinct CDR3 sequences, roughly 31% appearing once. This CDR3 has 15 residues. The germline V gene encodes CDR1 SGHVS and CDR2 FQNEAQ. The data belong to a study of T cell repertoires in cytomegalovirus infection. This sample comprised cultured CD8+ T cells from PBMCs, obtained from culture after CMV antigen stimulation. The gene calls are TRBV7-8 and TRBJ1-5; D remains unclear. The source of this sequence is a human donor in good health (CMV status not recorded). Some clones in this sample may be carry-over from other donors' samples. This chain's CDR3 is CASSLSGSSNKPQHF. The DNA for the CDR3 is TGTGCCAGCAGCTTAAGTGGCAGTAGCAATAAGCCCCAGCATTTT.